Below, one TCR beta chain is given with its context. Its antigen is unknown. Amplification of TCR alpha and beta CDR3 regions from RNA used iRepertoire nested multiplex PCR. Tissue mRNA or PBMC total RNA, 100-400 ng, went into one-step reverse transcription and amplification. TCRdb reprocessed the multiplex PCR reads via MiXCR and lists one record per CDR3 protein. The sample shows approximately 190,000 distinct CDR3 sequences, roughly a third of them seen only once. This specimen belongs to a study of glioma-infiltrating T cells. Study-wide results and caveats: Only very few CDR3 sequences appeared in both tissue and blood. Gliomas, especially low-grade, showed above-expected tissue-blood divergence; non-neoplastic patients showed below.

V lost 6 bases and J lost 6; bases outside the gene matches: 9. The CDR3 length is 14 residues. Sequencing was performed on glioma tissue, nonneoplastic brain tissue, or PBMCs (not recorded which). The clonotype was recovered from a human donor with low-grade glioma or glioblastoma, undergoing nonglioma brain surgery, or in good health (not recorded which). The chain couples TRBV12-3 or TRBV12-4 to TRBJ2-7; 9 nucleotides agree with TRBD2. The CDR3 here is CASRRTGLASEQYF. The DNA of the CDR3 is TGTGCCAGCAGGCGGACGGGACTAGCAAGCGAGCAGTACTTC.